This entry lists 7 T cell receptor beta chains sequenced from one sample in a study of blood T cells in healthy people across ages. A second PCR of 7 to 11 cycles used a sample-barcoded 5' primer and a J-beta primer mix. TCRdb reprocessed the 5' RACE reads with MiXCR, giving one entry per CDR3 protein. Here the sample spans some 760,000 distinct CDR3 sequences, 25% being singletons. This sample was also put to use in a study of T cells of mothers and their children.

Source material: blood. These receptors were obtained from a boy aged 5 to 17 in good health.

CDR3 sequence (DNA): TGTGCCAGCAGCTTAGAACTAGCGGGGCTAGCCAAAAACATTCAGTACTTC. Protein: CASSLELAGLAKNIQYF. The V and J genes are TRBV7-2 and TRBJ2-4; TRBD2 agrees at 10 bases. Trimming removed 1 base from V and 0 bases from J; junction bases left unmatched: 3. Germline lookup yields CDR1 SGHTA and CDR2 FQGNSA. The CDR3 spans 17 residues.

This clonotype was counted only a few times. The chain couples TRBV10-3 to TRBJ2-7; 14 nucleotides line up with TRBD2. In germline, CDR1 is ENHRY, CDR2 SYGVKD. J lost 6 bases, V lost 4 bases, and 2 bases had no gene match. The CDR3 is 14 residues long. CDR3 DNA sequence: TGTGCCATCAGTGCGACTAGCGGGAGGGGCGAGCAGTACTTC. It encodes CAISATSGRGEQYF.

The chain combines TRBV28 with TRBJ1-2; tentatively, D is TRBD1 (5 bases). The germline CDR1 and CDR2 sequences are MDHEN and SYDVKM. Trimming pared 6 bases from V and 3 bases from J, leaving 11 bases between. The CDR3 contains 13 residues. CDR3 nucleotide sequence: TGTGCCAGCAGGGTTCAAGGGGACTATGGCTACACCTTC. Translated: CASRVQGDYGYTF.

A word on this clonotype: Compared with germline, one end of the junction differs, possibly owing to a read error. The chain links TRBV5-6 to TRBJ1-2; TRBD1 matches at 7 bases. Germline V gene lookup returns CDR1 SGHDT and CDR2 YYEEEE. CDR3 length equals 16 residues. The CDR3 here is CASSPGYRGSNYGYTF. In DNA form, the CDR3 reads TGTGCCAGCAGCCCGGGATACAGGGGATCTAACTATGGTTACACCTTC. The full variable domain, its missing parts supplied by reference TRBV5-6 and TRBJ1-2, is DAGVTQSPTHLIKTRGQQVTLRCSPKSGHDTVSWYQQALGQGPQFIFQYYEEEERQRGNFPDRFSGHQFPNYSSELNVNALLLGDSALYLCASSPGYRGSNYGYTFGSGTRLTVV.

V is TRBV7-2 and J is TRBJ2-5; no definite D call. The J call may be incorrect, as the DNA end agrees better with TRBJ2-7. The CDR3 runs 13 residues. Germline loops: CDR1 SGHTA, CDR2 FQGNSA. The CDR3 here is CASSHSYDGEQYF. The CDR3 DNA reads TGTGCCAGCAGCCATTCCTATGACGGCGAGCAGTACTTC.

This clonotype has a handful of counts. V is TRBV6-2 or TRBV6-3 and J is TRBJ2-7; D possibly matches TRBD1 or TRBD2 (5 bases each). Germline V gene data show CDR1 as MNHEY and CDR2 as SVGEGT. Trimming pared 4 bases from V and 4 bases from J, leaving 14 bases between. The CDR3 sequence is 14 residues long. CDR3 in amino acids: CASSSGDGIYEQYF. In DNA, the CDR3 is TGTGCCAGCAGTTCCGGGGACGGGATTTACGAGCAGTACTTC.

The rearrangement joins TRBV7-2 to TRBJ2-7; a possible D gene is TRBD1 (6 bases). V lost 1 base and J lost 6, with 13 bases in between. Germline CDR1 reads SGHTA; CDR2 reads FQGNSA. CDR3 size: 14 residues. The CDR3 DNA reads TGTGCCAGCAGCTTAGGAGGGACCAGGGGCGAGCAGTACTTC. As protein: CASSLGGTRGEQYF.